Listed here are 15 T cell receptor beta chains from one sample, sequenced in a study of shared clonotypes between healthy human individuals. Assay used: immunoSEQ multiplex PCR; TCRdb lists only in-frame clones, some missing. This sample has roughly 700,000 clones, with roughly 88% found just once. Input material: memory CD8+ T cells from PBMCs. Subset reported: CD45RO+ cells pooled with CCR7-negative TemRA cells. These TCRs come from a young man in good health. Some clones in this sample may be carry-over from other donors' samples.

The CDR3 coding sequence is TGCGCCAGCAGCTTGGAAGTTAGCGGGACTTCCTACGAGCAGTACTTC. Protein sequence: CASSLEVSGTSYEQYF. The chain employs TRBV5-1 and TRBJ2-7; TRBD2 aligns across 8 bases. Germline CDR1 SGHRS, CDR2 YFSETQ. This CDR3 has 16 residues. V lost 0 bases, J lost 1 base, and 6 bases stayed unmatched.

This clone is a singleton in its sample. V is TRBV18 and J is TRBJ2-5; the match to TRBD2 covers 8 bases. CDR3 length: 18 residues. In germline, CDR1 is KGHSH, CDR2 LQKENI. The V segment lost 0 bases and the J segment 5 bases; nucleotides outside the gene matches: 14. The CDR3 DNA reads as TGTGCCAGCTCACCACCGTTTCTACCGGGAGGGCCGGGGGAGACCCAGTACTTC. It specifies CASSPPFLPGGPGETQYF. The full variable domain, completed using reference TRBV18 and TRBJ2-5, is NAGVMQNPRHLVRRRGQEARLRCSPMKGHSHVYWYRQLPEEGLKFMVYLQKENIIDESGMPKERFSAEFPKEGPSILRIQQVVRGDSAAYFCASSPPFLPGGPGETQYFGPGTRLLVL.

The V gene is TRBV6-4, the J gene TRBJ1-2; 7 positions agree with TRBD1. Germline CDR1 MRHNA, CDR2 SNTAGT. The CDR3 runs 15 residues. V gave up 2 bases and J gave up 8 bases; unmatched junction bases: 11. The CDR3 loop reads CASSDARDSVGGYTF. In nucleotides, the CDR3 is TGTGCCAGCAGTGACGCCCGGGACAGCGTTGGCGGCTACACCTTC.

The chain combines TRBV11-2 with TRBJ2-1; 9 positions match TRBD2. The V segment lost 5 bases and the J segment 0 bases; nucleotides outside the gene matches: 8. Germline CDR1 SGHAT, CDR2 FQNNGV. The CDR3 runs to 17 residues. The CDR3: CASSPLAGMSSYNEQFF. In nucleotides, the CDR3 is TGTGCCAGCAGCCCTCTAGCGGGAATGAGCTCCTACAATGAGCAGTTCTTC.

The rearrangement joins TRBV27 to TRBJ2-7; D is uncertain. Looked up from germline, CDR1 is MNHEY and CDR2 is SMNVEV (reference sequence). The CDR3 is 11 residues long. V was trimmed by 6 bases and J by 0 bases, leaving 3 bases between them. The CDR3 protein is CASRLSYEQYF. For the CDR3, the DNA is TGTGCCAGCAGACTCTCCTACGAGCAGTACTTC.

The V call is TRBV9, the J call TRBJ2-1; 15 nucleotides align to TRBD2. CDR3 size: 17 residues. With 3 bases clipped from V and 1 base from J, the junction kept 2 bases outside the gene matches. Germline V gene data show CDR1 as SGDLS and CDR2 as YYNGEE. The CDR3 loop is CASSGGTSGRSYNEQFF. CDR3 sequence (DNA): TGTGCCAGCAGCGGGGGGACTAGCGGGAGGTCCTACAATGAGCAGTTCTTC.

The V gene is TRBV7-9, the J gene TRBJ2-5; D uncertain. Trimming stripped 5 bases from V and 0 bases from J, with 10 bases between. The CDR3 has 14 amino acids. The V gene's germline CDR1 is SEHNR and CDR2 FQNEAQ (reference sequence). The CDR3, as DNA: TGTGCCAGCAGCCCACTCCCGTACCAAGAGACCCAGTACTTC. This gives the protein CASSPLPYQETQYF.

This rearrangement joins TRBV27 to TRBJ2-7, with a weak D call TRBD1 (6 bases). Germline CDR1 is MNHEY and CDR2 is SMNVEV (reference sequence). CDR3 length: 14 residues. V lost 6 bases and J 0 bases, leaving 12 bases between the germline ends. The CDR3, as DNA: TGTGCCAGCAGCTATACAGGGTACTCCTACGAGCAGTACTTC. Amino acid sequence: CASSYTGYSYEQYF.

The chain recombines TRBV28 with TRBJ2-7; 8 bases are a match to TRBD1. The CDR3 has 14 amino acids. Per the germline V gene, CDR1 is MDHEN and CDR2 is SYDVKM. After removal of 4 bases from V and 5 bases from J, the junction contained 7 bases not matched to a gene. The chain's CDR3 is CASSSRGQGNEQYF. In nucleotides, the CDR3 is TGTGCCAGCAGTTCAAGAGGACAGGGCAACGAGCAGTACTTC. Full variable domain (remainder filled in from reference TRBV28 and TRBJ2-7): DVKVTQSSRYLVKRTGEKVFLECVQDMDHENMFWYRQDPGLGLRLIYFSYDVKMKEKGDIPEGYSVSREKKERFSLILESASTNQTSMYLCASSSRGQGNEQYFGPGTRLTVT.

The gene calls are TRBV19 and TRBJ2-7; TRBD2 aligns across 8 bases. V trimming: 5 bases; J trimming: 5 bases; junction bases outside the gene matches: 14. This CDR3 is 16 amino acids long. Germline assignment: CDR1 LNHDA and CDR2 SQIVND (reference sequence). The DNA for the CDR3 is TGTGCCAGTAGTGCATTAGGCCGGACTAGCATCCACGAGCAGTACTTC. Translation gives CASSALGRTSIHEQYF.

The chain joins TRBV28 to TRBJ1-5, with D possibly matching TRBD1 (5 bases). Germline lookup yields CDR1 MDHEN and CDR2 SYDVKM. The CDR3 is 14 amino acids. Trimming took 3 bases from V and 2 from J, leaving 8 bases between them. The CDR3 reads CASSFWDGNQPQHF. Written as DNA, the CDR3 is TGTGCCAGCAGTTTCTGGGACGGCAATCAGCCCCAGCATTTT.

This sequence joins TRBV4-1 and TRBJ2-7; TRBD2 aligns across 12 bases. V lost 5 bases and J lost 3; bases outside the gene matches: 8. From germline, CDR1 is MGHRA and CDR2 YSYEKL. The CDR3 is 16 amino acids. The CDR3 region is CASSERLAGVIYEQYF. The CDR3 nucleotides read TGCGCCAGCAGCGAACGACTAGCGGGAGTGATCTACGAGCAGTACTTC.

The chain is built from TRBV5-6 and TRBJ1-1; the D is unclear. The germline V gene encodes CDR1 SGHDT and CDR2 YYEEEE. This CDR3 contains 14 residues. Trimming stripped 4 bases from V and 7 bases from J, with 17 bases between. Here the CDR3 reads CASSLIRSWGEAFF. Written as DNA, the CDR3 is TGTGCCAGCAGCCTGATACGGTCCTGGGGTGAAGCTTTCTTT. Full variable domain (outside the CDR3, taken from reference TRBV5-6 and TRBJ1-1): DAGVTQSPTHLIKTRGQQVTLRCSPKSGHDTVSWYQQALGQGPQFIFQYYEEEERQRGNFPDRFSGHQFPNYSSELNVNALLLGDSALYLCASSLIRSWGEAFFGQGTRLTVV.

The chain uses TRBV7-9 and TRBJ1-1; D is unresolved. The ends were cut back, 5 bases at V and 4 bases at J, with 17 bases in the middle. The CDR3 is 15 amino acids. Germline CDR1 reads SEHNR; CDR2 reads FQNEAQ (reference sequence). This chain's CDR3 is CASSPRVRLSTEAFF. The CDR3 nucleotides are TGTGCCAGCAGCCCCCGGGTCCGCCTAAGCACTGAAGCTTTCTTT.

This sequence joins TRBV7-2 and TRBJ2-1; D is unclear. The germline V and J ends were trimmed by 1 base and 0 bases, with 13 bases remaining between them. CDR1 and CDR2 from the germline V gene are SGHTA and FQGNSA. The CDR3 is made up of 17 amino acids. CDR3 in amino acids: CASSLGRNGYSYNEQFF. CDR3 in DNA: TGTGCCAGCAGCTTAGGTCGGAACGGATACTCCTACAATGAGCAGTTCTTC.